This entry lists 24 T cell receptor beta chains sequenced from one sample in a study of lymphopenia after photon versus proton radiotherapy. Method: immunoSEQ multiplex PCR; TCRdb's copy keeps in-frame clones and lacks some. Among tens of thousands of clones listed, around nine tenths were seen once. The sample here was peripheral blood, taken from a patient treated with proton-based radiotherapy. Receptors were obtained from a woman aged 55-70 years with cholangiocarcinoma. Some clones in this sample may be carry-over from other donors' samples.

J is TRBJ2-1 and V is TRBV2, with TRBD2 identical over 11 bases. V lost 6 bases and J lost 3; bases outside the gene matches: 10. The CDR3 extends over 17 amino acids. Per germline, CDR1 SNHLY and CDR2 FYNNEI. The CDR3 region is CASSAFLAGGNYNEQFF. CDR3 sequence (DNA): TGTGCCAGCAGCGCATTTCTAGCGGGAGGAAACTACAATGAGCAGTTCTTC.

The V gene is TRBV4-3, the J gene TRBJ2-1, with 7 nucleotides matching TRBD1. V lost 3 bases, J lost 7 bases, and 9 bases stayed unmatched. CDR3 length: 15 amino acids. Germline V lookup: CDR1 LGHNA, CDR2 YSLEER. CDR3 loop: CASSHVGGQMNEQFF. CDR3 in DNA: TGCGCCAGCAGCCACGTAGGGGGCCAGATGAATGAGCAGTTCTTC.

This chain joins TRBV27 and TRBJ2-7; 9 nucleotides align to TRBD2. The J segment lost 4 bases and the V segment lost 4 bases, leaving 8 bases of the junction unmatched. Germline V gene lookup returns CDR1 MNHEY and CDR2 SMNVEV (reference sequence). CDR3 size: 15 residues. Written as DNA, the CDR3 is TGTGCCAGCAGTTCTCCCGGGACTAGCAGGTACGAGCAGTACTTC. Translated, it gives CASSSPGTSRYEQYF.

J is TRBJ2-5 and V is TRBV9; D unclear. CDR3 length equals 14 residues. The germline gives CDR1 SGDLS, CDR2 YYNGEE. V was trimmed by 4 bases and J by 1 base, leaving 11 bases between them. The CDR3 spells CASSPWKGQETQYF. The DNA for the CDR3 is TGTGCCAGCAGCCCGTGGAAGGGCCAAGAGACCCAGTACTTC.

The chain recombines TRBV13 with TRBJ2-2, with D possibly TRBD2 on 6 matching bases. The CDR3 covers 18 residues. V dropped 1 base and J dropped 6 bases, with 21 bases sitting between them. Looked up from germline, CDR1 is PRHDT and CDR2 is FYEKMQ (reference sequence). The DNA of the CDR3 is TGTGCCAGCAGCTTAGAGGTAGGGCTAGCGAGGAGATCCGGGGAGCTGTTTTTT. Translation: CASSLEVGLARRSGELFF. The full variable domain, rest sourced from reference TRBV13 and TRBJ2-2, is AAGVIQSPRHLIKEKRETATLKCYPIPRHDTVYWYQQGPGQDPQFLISFYEKMQSDKGSIPDRFSAQQFSDYHSELNMSSLELGDSALYFCASSLEVGLARRSGELFFGEGSRLTVL.

This clone has just a few counts. The CDR3 nucleotides are TGTGCCAGCAGCTCCCTAGGTGGGACAGGGACCACTGAAGCTTTCTTT. It translates to CASSSLGGTGTTEAFF. The chain uses TRBV7-8 and TRBJ1-1; 9 bases are a match to TRBD1. Germline trimming cut 4 bases from V and 4 bases from J; bases unmatched to any gene: 10. Germline V gene sequence: CDR1 SGHVS, CDR2 FQNEAQ. The length of the CDR3 is 16 residues.

The chain uses TRBV5-1 and TRBJ2-1; TRBD2 matches 10 bases. The CDR3 consists of 20 residues. The trim removed 4 bases at V and 6 bases at J, leaving 22 bases unmatched. Germline CDR1 is SGHRS and CDR2 is YFSETQ. DNA of the CDR3: TGCGCCAGCAGCCCCACCGGGATCAGCGGGAGGGCCAATAGTCGCAATGAGCAGTTCTTC. Translated: CASSPTGISGRANSRNEQFF.

The chain links TRBV4-1 to TRBJ1-1, with 7 bases fitting TRBD1. This CDR3 contains 18 residues. V lost 1 base, J lost 1 base, and 12 bases stayed unmatched. Germline CDR1 MGHRA, CDR2 YSYEKL. This CDR3 is CASSQARIGQVGNTEAFF. The DNA of the CDR3 is TGCGCCAGCAGCCAAGCAAGGATCGGACAGGTGGGGAACACTGAAGCTTTCTTT.

The V gene is TRBV27, the J gene TRBJ1-2; D may be TRBD1 (5 bases). Trimming left V 5 bases short and J 1 base short, with 14 bases between. CDR3 length: 15 amino acids. Germline V CDR1 and CDR2: MNHEY, SMNVEV (reference sequence). In DNA, the CDR3 is TGTGCCAGCAGTAGGACTTCCGGGGGTAACTATGGCTACACCTTC. The encoded protein is CASSRTSGGNYGYTF.

This clone has only a few counts. The chain is built from TRBV29-1 and TRBJ2-3, with D possibly matching TRBD2 (5 bases). V shed 3 bases and J shed 3 bases, with 16 bases lying between them. Germline V lookup: CDR1 SQVTM, CDR2 ANQGSEA. This CDR3 has 15 amino acids. The chain's CDR3 is CSVEGGLGITDTQYF. The CDR3 DNA reads TGCAGCGTTGAGGGCGGGTTGGGGATTACAGATACGCAGTATTTT.

The chain couples TRBV5-5 to TRBJ2-7; maybe TRBD1 (6 bases). Germline values: CDR1 SGHKS, CDR2 YYEKEE (reference sequence). The germline V and J ends were trimmed by 2 bases and 2 bases, with 8 bases remaining between them. CDR3 size: 13 residues. The CDR3 sequence is CASSFRDTYEQYF. For the CDR3, the DNA is TGTGCCAGCAGCTTTCGGGACACCTACGAGCAGTACTTC.

This chain links TRBV11-3 with TRBJ2-3; no firm D call. The CDR3 is 13 amino acids. The V end lost 0 bases, the J end lost 5 bases, and 6 bases lay between the germline ends. Germline-derived CDR1 and CDR2 are SGHNT and YENEEA. The CDR3 loop is CASSLDHGDTQYF. For the CDR3, the DNA is TGTGCCAGCAGCTTAGATCACGGAGATACGCAGTATTTT.

The V call is TRBV2, the J call TRBJ2-5; D is ambiguous. Germline CDR1 SNHLY, CDR2 FYNNEI. The CDR3 runs 14 residues. Deletions cut 4 bases from V and 3 bases from J, with 12 bases between. The CDR3 DNA reads TGTGCCAGCAGTGTCGGCGGTAGAAAAGAGACCCAGTACTTC. Its protein is CASSVGGRKETQYF.

V is TRBV18 and J is TRBJ2-7; D gene ambiguous. V lost 3 bases to trimming and J lost 3 bases, with 6 bases between them. Per germline, CDR1 KGHSH and CDR2 LQKENI. The CDR3 sequence is 12 residues long. CDR3 nucleotide sequence: TGTGCCAGCTCACCGAATAACTACGAGCAGTACTTC. It translates to CASSPNNYEQYF. The whole variable domain, remainder taken from reference TRBV18 and TRBJ2-7, is NAGVMQNPRHLVRRRGQEARLRCSPMKGHSHVYWYRQLPEEGLKFMVYLQKENIIDESGMPKERFSAEFPKEGPSILRIQQVVRGDSAAYFCASSPNNYEQYFGPGTRLTVT.

About this clone: A junction end diverges from the germline sequence, so it may reflect a read error. The CDR3 DNA follows: TGTGCCAGCAGCGAATTGGGACACGGGCAGTACTTC. Amino acids: CASSELGHGQYF. The chain is built from TRBV25-1 and TRBJ2-7; D is possibly TRBD1 (6 bases). The CDR3 totals 12 residues. Germline V gene lookup returns CDR1 MGHDK and CDR2 SYGVNS.

The J gene is TRBJ2-6, the V gene TRBV7-9, with D unclear. The V end lost 5 bases, the J end lost 3 bases, and 14 bases lay between the germline ends. CDR1 and CDR2 (germline): SEHNR, FQNEAQ (reference sequence). This CDR3 is 16 amino acids long. DNA of the CDR3: TGTGCCAGCAGCCCGGTGGGTTTAGTTGGGGCCAACGTCCTGACTTTC. Amino acids: CASSPVGLVGANVLTF.

The chain carries TRBV29-1 and TRBJ2-7; weak D call: TRBD1 (6 bases). Germline values: CDR1 SQVTM, CDR2 ANQGSEA. Trimming stripped 4 bases from V and 0 bases from J, with 10 bases between. This CDR3 has 13 residues. DNA for the CDR3: TGCAGCGTTGGGCCAGGGGCCTCCTACGAGCAGTACTTC. Protein sequence: CSVGPGASYEQYF.

This chain joins TRBV9 and TRBJ2-2, with D possibly matching TRBD1 (5 bases). The V and J ends lost 3 bases and 2 bases respectively, with 8 bases between them. The CDR3 is 14 amino acids. Germline assignment: CDR1 SGDLS and CDR2 YYNGEE. Here the CDR3 reads CASSGDSNTGELFF. The DNA for the CDR3 is TGTGCCAGCAGCGGTGACAGTAACACCGGGGAGCTGTTTTTT.

V is TRBV11-2 and J is TRBJ1-4; D not resolved. The CDR3 sequence is 15 residues long. Germline CDR1 and CDR2: SGHAT and FQNNGV. With 7 bases removed from V and 0 bases from J, the gap between germline ends came to 12 bases. CDR3 sequence reads: CASTQSGSTNEKLFF. CDR3 in DNA: TGTGCCAGCACCCAAAGTGGTTCAACTAATGAAAAACTGTTTTTT.

The rearrangement links TRBV2 to TRBJ1-6; 10 bases agree with TRBD1. This CDR3 region has 15 residues. Germline V gene sequence: CDR1 SNHLY, CDR2 FYNNEI. Trimming at V came to 9 bases and at J to 4 bases, leaving 6 bases not matched to a gene. CDR3 region: CARKRDRGYNSPLHF. DNA for the CDR3: TGTGCCAGGAAAAGGGACAGGGGTTATAATTCACCCCTCCACTTT.

CDR3 nucleotides: TGTGCCAGCAGCTCGGGACAGCACTCCTACAATGAGCAGTTCTTC. Translating it yields CASSSGQHSYNEQFF. The chain carries TRBV11-2 and TRBJ2-1, with 7 bases aligning to TRBD1. Germline V CDR1 and CDR2: SGHAT, FQNNGV. This CDR3 has 15 residues. The ends lost 4 bases at V and 0 bases at J; junction bases unmatched: 3.

The chain carries TRBV15 and TRBJ2-1; D perhaps matches TRBD2 (6 bases). Trimming took off 1 base at V and 6 bases at J, with 19 bases between the two ends. The V gene's germline CDR1 is LNHNV and CDR2 YYDKDF (reference sequence). The CDR3 runs 17 residues. The CDR3 region is CATSRAAGTSLVNEQFF. The CDR3 DNA is TGTGCCACCAGCAGAGCTGCCGGGACTTCCCTTGTCAATGAGCAGTTCTTC.

The chain recombines TRBV4-3 with TRBJ2-7, with no clear D. Germline lookup yields CDR1 LGHNA and CDR2 YSLEER. The CDR3 consists of 15 residues. The V and J ends lost 1 base and 7 bases respectively, with 17 bases between them. The CDR3 bases are TGCGCCAGCAGCCAAGTAGGAACCGACGCTGGGGAGCAGTACTTC. Translated: CASSQVGTDAGEQYF.

The CDR3 DNA reads TGTGCCAGCAGCTTGGAGGTTTGGGATGAGCAGTTCTTC. Translated, it gives CASSLEVWDEQFF. This chain uses TRBV11-2 with TRBJ2-1, with D possibly TRBD2 on 5 matching bases. V dropped 3 bases and J dropped 8 bases, with 11 bases sitting between them. The CDR3 runs 13 residues. Germline loops: CDR1 SGHAT, CDR2 FQNNGV.